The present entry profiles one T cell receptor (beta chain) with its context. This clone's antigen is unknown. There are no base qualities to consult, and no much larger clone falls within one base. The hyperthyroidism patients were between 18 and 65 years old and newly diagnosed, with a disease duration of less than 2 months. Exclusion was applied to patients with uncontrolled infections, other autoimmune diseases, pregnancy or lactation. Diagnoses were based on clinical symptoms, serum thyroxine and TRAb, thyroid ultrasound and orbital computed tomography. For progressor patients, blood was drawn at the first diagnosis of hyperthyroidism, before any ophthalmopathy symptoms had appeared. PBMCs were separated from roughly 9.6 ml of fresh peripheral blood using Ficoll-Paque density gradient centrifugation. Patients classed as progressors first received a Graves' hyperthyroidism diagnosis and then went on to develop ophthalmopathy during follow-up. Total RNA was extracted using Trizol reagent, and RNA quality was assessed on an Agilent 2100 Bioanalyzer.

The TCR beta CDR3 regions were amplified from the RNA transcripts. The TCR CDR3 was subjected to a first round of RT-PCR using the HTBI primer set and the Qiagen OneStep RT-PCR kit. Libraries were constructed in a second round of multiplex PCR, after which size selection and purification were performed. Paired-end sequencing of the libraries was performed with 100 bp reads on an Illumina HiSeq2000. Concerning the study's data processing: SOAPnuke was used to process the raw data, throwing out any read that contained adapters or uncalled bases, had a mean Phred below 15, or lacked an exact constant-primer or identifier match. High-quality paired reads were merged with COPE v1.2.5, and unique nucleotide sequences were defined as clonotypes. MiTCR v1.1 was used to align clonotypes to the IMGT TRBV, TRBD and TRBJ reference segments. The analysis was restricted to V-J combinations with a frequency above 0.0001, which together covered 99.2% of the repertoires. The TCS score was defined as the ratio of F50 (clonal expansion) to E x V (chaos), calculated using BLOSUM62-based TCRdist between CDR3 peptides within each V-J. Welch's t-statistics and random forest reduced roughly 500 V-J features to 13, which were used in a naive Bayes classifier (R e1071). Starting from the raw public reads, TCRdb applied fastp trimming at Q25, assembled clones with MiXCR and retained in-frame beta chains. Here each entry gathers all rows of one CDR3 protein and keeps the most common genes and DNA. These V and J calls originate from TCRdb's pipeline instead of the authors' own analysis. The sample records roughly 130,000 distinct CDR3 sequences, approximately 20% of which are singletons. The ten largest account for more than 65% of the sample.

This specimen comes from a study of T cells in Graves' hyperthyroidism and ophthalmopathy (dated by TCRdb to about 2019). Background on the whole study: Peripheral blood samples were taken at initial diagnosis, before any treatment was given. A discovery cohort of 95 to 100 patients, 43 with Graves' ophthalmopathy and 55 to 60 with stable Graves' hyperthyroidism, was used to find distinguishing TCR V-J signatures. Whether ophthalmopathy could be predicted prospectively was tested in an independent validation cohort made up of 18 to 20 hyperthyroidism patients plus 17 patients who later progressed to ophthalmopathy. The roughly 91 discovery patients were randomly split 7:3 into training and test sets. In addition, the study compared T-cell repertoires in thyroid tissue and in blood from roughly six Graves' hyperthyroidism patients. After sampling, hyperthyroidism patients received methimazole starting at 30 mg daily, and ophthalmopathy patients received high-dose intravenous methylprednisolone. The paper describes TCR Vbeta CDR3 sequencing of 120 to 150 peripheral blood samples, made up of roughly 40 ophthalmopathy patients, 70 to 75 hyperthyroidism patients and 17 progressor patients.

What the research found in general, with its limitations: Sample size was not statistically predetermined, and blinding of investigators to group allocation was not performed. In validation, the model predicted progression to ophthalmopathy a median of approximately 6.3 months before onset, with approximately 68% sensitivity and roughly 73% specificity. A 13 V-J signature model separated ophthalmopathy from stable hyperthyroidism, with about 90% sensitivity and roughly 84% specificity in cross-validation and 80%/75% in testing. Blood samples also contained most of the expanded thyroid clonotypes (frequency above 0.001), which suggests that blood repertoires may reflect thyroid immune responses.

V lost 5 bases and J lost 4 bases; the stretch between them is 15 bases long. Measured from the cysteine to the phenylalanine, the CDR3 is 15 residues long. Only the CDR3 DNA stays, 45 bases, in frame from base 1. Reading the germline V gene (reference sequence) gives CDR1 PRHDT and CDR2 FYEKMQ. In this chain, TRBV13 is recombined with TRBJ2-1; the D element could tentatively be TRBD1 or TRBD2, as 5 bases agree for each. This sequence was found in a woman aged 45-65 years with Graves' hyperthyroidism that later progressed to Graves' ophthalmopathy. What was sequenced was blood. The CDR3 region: CASSPRDAPYNEQFF. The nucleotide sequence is TGTGCCAGCAGCCCCCGGGACGCGCCATACAATGAGCAGTTCTTC.